This entry lists 20 T cell receptor beta chains sequenced from one sample in a study of beta chain features in type 1 diabetes. Expressed TCRB transcripts were sequenced because the entire RNA isolate underwent reverse transcription. Sequencing used immunoSEQ multiplex PCR; TCRdb keeps in-frame clones, though not all of them. The data hold almost 250,000 clones, with about 14% observed a single time. Specimen: naive CD4+ T cells from blood. All receptors derive from a woman in her 40s in good health.

The V gene is TRBV29-1, the J gene TRBJ2-2; D call uncertain. This CDR3 spans 13 amino acids. In germline, CDR1 is SQVTM, CDR2 ANQGSEA. Deletions cut 6 bases from V and 0 bases from J, with 8 bases between. CDR3 sequence (DNA): TGCAGCGTGCGGTCTTCGAACACCGGGGAGCTGTTTTTT. Encoded protein: CSVRSSNTGELFF.

The chain carries TRBV5-1 and TRBJ2-7; TRBD1 agrees at 10 bases. V lost 3 bases and J lost 3; bases outside the gene matches: 9. The CDR3 contains 16 residues. In germline, CDR1 is SGHRS, CDR2 YFSETQ. CDR3 loop: CASSSTTGTGVYEQYF. The CDR3, as DNA: TGCGCCAGCAGCTCGACGACAGGGACAGGGGTCTACGAGCAGTACTTC.

This rearrangement joins TRBV5-1 to TRBJ1-1; unclear D gene. From germline, CDR1 is SGHRS and CDR2 YFSETQ. Trimming removed 0 bases at V and 5 bases at J, with 11 bases between. CDR3 size: 14 residues. This chain's CDR3 is CASSLAGVKTEAFF. CDR3 nucleotide sequence: TGCGCCAGCAGCTTGGCAGGCGTTAAAACTGAAGCTTTCTTT.

This clone occurred a few times. The chain uses TRBV9 and TRBJ2-1, with D tentatively TRBD1 (6 bases). The V gene's germline CDR1 is SGDLS and CDR2 YYNGEE. The CDR3 sequence is 14 residues long. V shed 0 bases and J shed 7 bases, with 11 bases lying between them. The CDR3 sequence: CASSVVGQTNEQFF. CDR3 in DNA: TGTGCCAGCAGCGTAGTCGGACAGACTAATGAGCAGTTCTTC.

The sample holds a few counts of this clone. The genes are TRBV9 and TRBJ2-7; TRBD1 agrees at 8 bases. Germline V gene lookup returns CDR1 SGDLS and CDR2 YYNGEE. The CDR3 is made up of 15 amino acids. After removal of 3 bases from V and 2 bases from J, the junction contained 7 bases not matched to a gene. DNA of the CDR3: TGTGCCAGCAGCGAGACCACAGGGGGACCCTACGAGCAGTACTTC. This codes for CASSETTGGPYEQYF.

The V and J genes are TRBV5-1 and TRBJ2-7, with 9 bases that match TRBD1. CDR1 SGHRS and CDR2 YFSETQ come from the germline V gene. CDR3 length equals 15 residues. V was pared by 2 bases and J by 4 bases, with 7 bases of the junction left unmatched. CDR3 loop: CASSLAMTGGYEQYF. For the CDR3, the DNA is TGCGCCAGCAGCTTAGCTATGACAGGGGGATACGAGCAGTACTTC.

This clone was counted only a few times. CDR3 DNA: TGCGCCAGCAGCGCGCTTGGTACCGGGGAGCTGTTTTTT. Translated: CASSALGTGELFF. The rearrangement links TRBV5-1 to TRBJ2-2; D is ambiguous. Trimming stripped 4 bases from V and 5 bases from J, with 9 bases between. CDR1 is SGHRS and CDR2 is YFSETQ in the germline V gene. This CDR3 contains 13 residues.

This rearrangement joins TRBV9 to TRBJ1-1, with D perhaps TRBD1 (6 bases). The germline V and J ends were trimmed by 4 bases and 6 bases, with 22 bases remaining between them. Germline CDR1 SGDLS, CDR2 YYNGEE. CDR3 length: 16 residues. The CDR3 is CASSIALRGGDSEAFF. CDR3 nucleotide sequence: TGTGCCAGCAGCATAGCCCTTAGGGGGGGGGATTCTGAAGCTTTCTTT. Filled out from reference TRBV9 and TRBJ1-1, the complete variable domain reads DSGVTQTPKHLITATGQRVTLRCSPRSGDLSVYWYQQSLDQGLQFLIQYYNGEERAKGNILERFSAQQFPDLHSELNLSSLELGDSALYFCASSIALRGGDSEAFFGQGTRLTVV.

The CDR3 here is CASSPFLGTANTGELFF. The CDR3 nucleotides read TGTGCCAGCTCACCATTTCTCGGGACAGCGAACACCGGGGAGCTGTTTTTT. The V call is TRBV18, the J call TRBJ2-2; the match to TRBD1 covers 7 bases. CDR3 length equals 17 residues. Unmatched junction bases numbered 6, after V lost 2 bases and J lost 0 bases. Germline V gives CDR1 KGHSH, CDR2 LQKENI.

This clone was counted ten times or more. The chain combines TRBV2 with TRBJ1-6; 7 nucleotides match TRBD1. The CDR3 is 13 amino acids. Trimming took 5 bases from V and 14 from J; bases not matched to a gene: 9. Germline V gene sequence: CDR1 SNHLY, CDR2 FYNNEI. The chain's CDR3 is CASSTRTGASLHF. In DNA, the CDR3 is TGTGCCAGCAGTACCCGTACAGGGGCTTCCCTCCACTTT.

V usage is TRBV7-9 and J usage is TRBJ1-1; maybe TRBD1 (5 bases). V lost 5 bases and J 1 base, leaving 14 bases between the germline ends. There are 15 residues in the CDR3. From germline, CDR1 is SEHNR and CDR2 FQNEAQ (reference sequence). CDR3: CASSLGGGRNTEAFF. Here the CDR3 DNA reads TGTGCCAGCAGCCTGGGGGGGGGACGGAACACTGAAGCTTTCTTT.

The gene calls are TRBV5-4 and TRBJ2-3; 8 positions agree with TRBD1. CDR1 and CDR2 (germline): SGHNT, YYREEE (reference sequence). Trimming cost V 0 bases and J 3 bases; bases outside gene matches: 6. This CDR3 contains 16 residues. The CDR3 sequence is CASSLVGRGPTDTQYF. The CDR3 nucleotides read TGTGCCAGCAGCTTGGTAGGCAGGGGGCCTACAGATACGCAGTATTTT.

The gene calls are TRBV18 and TRBJ1-3; possibly TRBD1 for D (6 bases). The germline gives CDR1 KGHSH, CDR2 LQKENI. The CDR3 consists of 15 residues. The V and J ends lost 2 bases and 4 bases respectively, with 12 bases between them. CDR3 nucleotide sequence: TGTGCCAGCTCACCAACCGGGACACCGGGAAACACCATATATTTT. Translated, it gives CASSPTGTPGNTIYF.

The chain combines TRBV9 with TRBJ2-3; tentative D call: TRBD2 (5 bases). The V and J ends lost 3 bases and 4 bases respectively, with 21 bases between them. This CDR3 is 17 amino acids long. The germline V gene has CDR1 SGDLS and CDR2 YYNGEE. The CDR3 is CASSAVSGSIIPDTQYF. The CDR3 DNA is TGTGCCAGCAGCGCTGTGTCGGGGTCAATTATACCAGATACGCAGTATTTT.

This clone showed up just a few times. The chain uses TRBV7-8 and TRBJ2-5, with D perhaps TRBD2 (5 bases). CDR3 length: 15 amino acids. The ends were cut back, 5 bases at V and 4 bases at J, with 17 bases in the middle. In germline, CDR1 is SGHVS, CDR2 FQNEAQ. CDR3: CASSNSGPPLETQYF. DNA of the CDR3: TGTGCCAGCAGCAACAGCGGCCCGCCCCTAGAGACCCAGTACTTC.

This clone has a handful of counts. The V call is TRBV11-2, the J call TRBJ1-2, with D unresolved. V lost 3 bases, J lost 5 bases, and 13 bases lay in between. The germline gives CDR1 SGHAT, CDR2 FQNNGV. CDR3 length equals 14 residues. DNA for the CDR3: TGTGCCAGCAGCTTTCCAGGCGTTCTGTATGGCTACACCTTC. Translated: CASSFPGVLYGYTF.

The V and J genes are TRBV2 and TRBJ2-3; TRBD1 matches at 8 bases. The CDR3 loop spans 17 amino acids. CDR1 and CDR2 from the germline V gene are SNHLY and FYNNEI. V shed 5 bases and J 4 bases; nucleotides not matched to a gene: 14. CDR3 sequence reads: CASSRTGNVLKSDTQYF. CDR3 nucleotide sequence: TGTGCCAGCAGTAGGACAGGGAACGTTCTAAAATCAGATACGCAGTATTTT.

The V call is TRBV7-9, the J call TRBJ1-1, with D perhaps TRBD1 (5 bases). Germline CDR1 SEHNR, CDR2 FQNEAQ (reference sequence). The germline V and J ends were trimmed by 5 bases and 2 bases, with 9 bases remaining between them. This CDR3 has 13 residues. This CDR3 reads CASSPGKNTEAFF. In DNA, the CDR3 is TGTGCCAGCAGCCCAGGGAAAAACACTGAAGCTTTCTTT.

This clone occurred a few times. V usage is TRBV9 and J usage is TRBJ2-2, with 12 bases matching TRBD1. V was clipped by 4 bases and J by 3 bases; unmatched bases: 7. CDR3 length: 17 residues. CDR1 is SGDLS, CDR2 YYNGEE, per germline. In DNA form, the CDR3 reads TGTGCCAGCAGCCCCATAGGGGACAGGGGGCACACCGGGGAGCTGTTTTTT. It specifies CASSPIGDRGHTGELFF.

This clone has a handful of counts. The chain uses TRBV11-2 and TRBJ1-5; a weak D match, TRBD1 (6 bases). V was trimmed by 3 bases and J by 5 bases, leaving 8 bases between them. Germline CDR1 and CDR2: SGHAT and FQNNGV. The CDR3 loop spans 13 amino acids. DNA of the CDR3: TGTGCCAGCAGCTTGGACAGCTATCAGCCCCAGCATTTT. Protein sequence: CASSLDSYQPQHF.